In this sample, the clone carrying this T cell receptor (beta chain) turned up once. This CDR3 has 14 residues. Germline V gene data show CDR1 as SGHTA and CDR2 as FQGNSA. V lost 5 bases, J lost 4 bases, and 11 bases lay in between. This record comes from a study of blood T cell repertoires in COVID-19. As for the study in general: PBMCs, B-cell-depleted T cells, or T cells were the source of the cDNA or gDNA that made up the material.

Data came from immunoSEQ multiplex PCR; TCRdb stores just in-frame clones and leaves some out. The profile shows around 210,000 clones, roughly 85% of them singletons. The chain couples TRBV7-2 to TRBJ2-2, with D perhaps TRBD2 (5 bases). The sample was peripheral blood. This TCR was sampled from a man aged 50 to 60 with COVID-19, enrolled during active disease. The CDR3 coding sequence is TGTGCCAGCAGCCCGGCGACTACCACCGGGGAGCTGTTTTTT. It specifies CASSPATTTGELFF.